The rows below give T cell receptor beta chains drawn from one sample of a study of spatial heterogeneity in lung cancer. TCRdb ran MiXCR on the 5' RACE reads and lists one entry per CDR3 protein. The table shows thousands of distinct CDR3 sequences, with under 15% occurring only once. Sequenced material: lung tumor tissue, taken at surgery. All receptors derive from a female donor with early-stage non-small cell lung cancer. The CDR3 runs from the conserved cysteine through the conserved F or W.

cdr3_length: 15; j_call: TRBJ2-2; v_call: TRBV5-1; cdr3_aa: CASSFGTRGTGELFF
cdr3_length: 14; j_call: TRBJ2-1; v_call: TRBV9; cdr3_aa: CASSAGDSYNEQFF
cdr3_length: 13; j_call: TRBJ2-7; v_call: TRBV20-1; cdr3_aa: CSASPFGNYEQYF
cdr3_length: 12; j_call: TRBJ1-1; v_call: TRBV6-5; cdr3_aa: CASSPGNTEAFF
cdr3_length: 19; j_call: TRBJ2-4; v_call: TRBV4-1; cdr3_aa: CASSQGPLSTGTRKNIQYF
cdr3_length: 16; j_call: TRBJ2-1; v_call: TRBV28; cdr3_aa: CASSLTSGSSYNEQFF
cdr3_length: 13; j_call: TRBJ1-3; v_call: TRBV24-1; cdr3_aa: CATSQGSGNTIYF
cdr3_length: 15; j_call: TRBJ1-5; v_call: TRBV20-1; cdr3_aa: CSARGRAGYYQPQHF
cdr3_length: 11; j_call: TRBJ1-1; v_call: TRBV20-1; cdr3_aa: CSGTPNTEAFF
cdr3_length: 13; j_call: TRBJ2-7; v_call: TRBV7-2; cdr3_aa: CASSSSAGAEQYF
cdr3_length: 17; j_call: TRBJ2-2; v_call: TRBV7-2; cdr3_aa: CATLRNRGGQGAGELFF
cdr3_length: 15; j_call: TRBJ2-3; v_call: TRBV29-1; cdr3_aa: CSVVDRRGLKDTQYF
cdr3_length: 16; j_call: TRBJ1-4; v_call: TRBV18; cdr3_aa: CASSPTGDAANEKLFF
cdr3_length: 13; j_call: TRBJ2-1; v_call: TRBV30; cdr3_aa: CAWTLGQGNEQFF